Following are 9 T cell receptor beta chains from one sample sequenced in a study of blood T cell repertoires in COVID-19. TCRdb's table, derived via immunoSEQ multiplex PCR, lists solely in-frame clones and lacks some. The sample records about 220,000 clones, about 83% being singletons. The sequencing sample was made of PBMCs or T cells enriched from blood (not recorded which). These receptors all come from a woman in her thirties or forties who had been exposed to COVID-19.

This clone has ten or more counts. V and J are TRBV5-6 and TRBJ2-7; possible D gene TRBD2, 5 bases. Germline lookup yields CDR1 SGHDT and CDR2 YYEEEE. The CDR3 totals 12 residues. V was shortened by 4 bases and J by 6 bases, with 11 bases between the two germline ends. CDR3 sequence: CASSPLGSEQYF. The CDR3 DNA reads as TGTGCCAGCAGCCCCCTGGGGAGCGAGCAGTACTTC.

The chain links TRBV12-3 or TRBV12-4 to TRBJ1-6; possible D gene TRBD1, 6 bases. CDR3 size: 12 residues. V was cut by 8 bases and J by 14 bases, with 16 bases left in between. The CDR3 region is CASANRASTLHF. The CDR3 nucleotides read TGTGCCAGCGCAAACAGGGCGTCGACCCTCCACTTT.

Turning to this clone: Other DNA sequences in this specimen translate into the identical CDR3. This chain connects TRBV19 to TRBJ1-2, with D possibly matching TRBD1 (5 bases). This CDR3 spans 14 amino acids. V lost 0 bases and J 2 bases, leaving 7 bases between the germline ends. Per germline, CDR1 LNHDA and CDR2 SQIVND (reference sequence). CDR3 nucleotide sequence: TGTGCCAGTAGTATAGATCGGGGGAACTATGGCTACACCTTC. Its protein is CASSIDRGNYGYTF. Using reference TRBV19 and TRBJ1-2 for the parts outside the CDR3, the full variable domain is DGGITQSPKYLFRKEGQNVTLSCEQNLNHDAMYWYRQDPGQGLRLIYYSQIVNDFQKGDIAEGYSVSREKKESFPLTVTSAQKNPTAFYLCASSIDRGNYGYTFGSGTRLTVV.

J is TRBJ2-3 and V is TRBV7-3; possibly TRBD2 for D (6 bases). V gave up 5 bases and J gave up 0 bases, with 12 bases separating them. The germline V gene has CDR1 SGHTA and CDR2 FQGTGA. The CDR3 has 15 residues. DNA for the CDR3: TGTGCCAGCAGCATTAGCGGCCCTAGCACAGATACGCAGTATTTT. This translates into CASSISGPSTDTQYF.

The rearrangement joins TRBV27 to TRBJ2-1; 7 positions agree with TRBD1. Per germline, CDR1 MNHEY and CDR2 SMNVEV (reference sequence). The junction had 1 base not matched to a gene; V was cut back by 4 bases and J by 4 bases. The CDR3 runs to 13 residues. CDR3 sequence: CASSWGQYNEQFF. As DNA, the CDR3 is TGTGCCAGCAGTTGGGGACAGTACAATGAGCAGTTCTTC.

As for this clone: An end of the junction differs from the germline gene, which may be a read error. V and J are TRBV7-7 and TRBJ2-3; TRBD2 matches 11 bases. Per the germline V gene, CDR1 is SSHAT and CDR2 is FNYEAQ (reference sequence). This CDR3 contains 16 residues. Written as DNA, the CDR3 is TGTGCTAGCAGCCTCGGGACTAGCGGCCGCACAGATACGCAGTATTTT. As protein: CASSLGTSGRTDTQYF. The full variable domain, in which reference TRBV7-7 and TRBJ2-3 provide the parts outside the CDR3, is GAGVSQSPRYKVTKRGQDVTLRCDPISSHATLYWYQQALGQGPEFLTYFNYEAQPDKSGLPSDRFSAERPEGSISTLTIQRTEQRDSAMYRCASSLGTSGRTDTQYFGPGTRLTVL.

The chain recombines TRBV19 with TRBJ2-7; a weak D match, TRBD2 (7 bases). Germline lookup yields CDR1 LNHDA and CDR2 SQIVND (reference sequence). V dropped 7 bases and J dropped 2 bases, with 15 bases sitting between them. CDR3 length equals 14 residues. The CDR3 region is CASKSGGRAYEQYF. CDR3 DNA sequence: TGTGCCAGTAAATCGGGGGGCAGAGCCTACGAGCAGTACTTC.

There are a few counts of this clone. The chain couples TRBV6-5 to TRBJ1-2; tentative D call: TRBD1 (6 bases). Trimming left V 6 bases short and J 2 bases short, with 13 bases between. The CDR3 is made up of 14 amino acids. Germline lookup yields CDR1 MNHEY and CDR2 SVGAGI. The CDR3 nucleotides are TGTGCCAGCAGCCGGGGGGCGGGGAACTATGGCTACACCTTC. It encodes CASSRGAGNYGYTF.

The chain has TRBV19 and TRBJ1-2; possible D gene TRBD1, 6 bases. V was pared by 10 bases and J by 1 base, with 13 bases between. The CDR3 is 13 residues long. The germline gives CDR1 LNHDA, CDR2 SQIVND (reference sequence). The CDR3 sequence: CATTDRDNYGYTF. The CDR3 bases are TGTGCCACCACGGACAGAGATAACTATGGCTACACCTTC.